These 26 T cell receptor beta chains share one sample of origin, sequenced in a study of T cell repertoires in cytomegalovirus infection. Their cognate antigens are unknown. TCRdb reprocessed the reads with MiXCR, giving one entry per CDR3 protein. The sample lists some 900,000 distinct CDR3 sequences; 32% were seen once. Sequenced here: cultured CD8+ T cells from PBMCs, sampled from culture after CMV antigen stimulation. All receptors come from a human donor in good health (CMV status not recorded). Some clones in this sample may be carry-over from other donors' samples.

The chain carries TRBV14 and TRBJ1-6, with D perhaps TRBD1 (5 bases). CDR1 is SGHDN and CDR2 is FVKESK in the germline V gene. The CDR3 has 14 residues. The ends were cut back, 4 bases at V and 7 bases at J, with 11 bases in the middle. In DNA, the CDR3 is TGTGCCAGCAGCCCGGACATCTCGAATTCACCCCTCCACTTT. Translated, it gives CASSPDISNSPLHF. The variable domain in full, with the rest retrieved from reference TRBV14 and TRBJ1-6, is EAGVTQFPSHSVIEKGQTVTLRCDPISGHDNLYWYRRVMGKEIKFLLHFVKESKQDESGMPNNRFLAERTGGTYSTLKVQPAELEDSGVYFCASSPDISNSPLHFGNGTRLTVT.

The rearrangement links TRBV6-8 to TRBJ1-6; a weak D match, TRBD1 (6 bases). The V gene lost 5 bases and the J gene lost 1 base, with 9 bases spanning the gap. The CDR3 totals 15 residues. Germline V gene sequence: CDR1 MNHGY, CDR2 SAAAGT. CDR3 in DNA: TGTGCCAGCAGTCACAGGGAGTCCTATAATTCACCCCTCCACTTT. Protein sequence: CASSHRESYNSPLHF.

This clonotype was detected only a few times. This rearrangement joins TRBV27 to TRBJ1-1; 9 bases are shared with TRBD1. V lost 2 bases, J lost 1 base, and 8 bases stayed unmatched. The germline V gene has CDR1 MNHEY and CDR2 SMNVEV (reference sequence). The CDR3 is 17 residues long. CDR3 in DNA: TGTGCCAGCAGTTTAACAGGGGGCTCCCTACCGAACACTGAAGCTTTCTTT. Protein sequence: CASSLTGGSLPNTEAFF.

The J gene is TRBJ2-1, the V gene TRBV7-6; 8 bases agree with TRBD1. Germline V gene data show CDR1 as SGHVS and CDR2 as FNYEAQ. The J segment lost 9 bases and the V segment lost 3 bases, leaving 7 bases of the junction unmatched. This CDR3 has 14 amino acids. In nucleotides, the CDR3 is TGTGCCAGCAGCTTCGGGACAGGTGGAGGTGAGCAGTTCTTC. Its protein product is CASSFGTGGGEQFF.

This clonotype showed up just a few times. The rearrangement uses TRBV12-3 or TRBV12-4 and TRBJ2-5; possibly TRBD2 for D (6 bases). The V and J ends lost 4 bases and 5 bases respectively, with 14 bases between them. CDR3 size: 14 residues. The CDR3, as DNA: TGTGCCAGCAGTTCGGGACTGGCCCGGGAGACCCAGTACTTC. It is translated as CASSSGLARETQYF.

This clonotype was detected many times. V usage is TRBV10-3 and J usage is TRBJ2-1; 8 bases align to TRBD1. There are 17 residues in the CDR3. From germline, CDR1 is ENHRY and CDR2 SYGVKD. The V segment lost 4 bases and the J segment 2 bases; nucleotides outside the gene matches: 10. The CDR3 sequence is CAISGSLDRVPYNEQFF. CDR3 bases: TGTGCCATCAGTGGCTCACTGGACAGGGTTCCCTACAATGAGCAGTTCTTC.

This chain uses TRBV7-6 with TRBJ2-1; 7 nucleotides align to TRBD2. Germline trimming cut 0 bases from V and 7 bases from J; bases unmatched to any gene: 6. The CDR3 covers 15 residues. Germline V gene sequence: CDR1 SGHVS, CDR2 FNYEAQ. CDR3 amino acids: CASSLAGGGSNEQFF. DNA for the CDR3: TGTGCCAGCAGCTTAGCGGGGGGGGGTTCGAATGAGCAGTTCTTC.

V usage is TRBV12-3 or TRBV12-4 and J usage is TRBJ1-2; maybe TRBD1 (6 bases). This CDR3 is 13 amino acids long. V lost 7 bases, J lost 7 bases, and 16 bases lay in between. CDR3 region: CASTFNRVLGYTF. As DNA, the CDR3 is TGTGCCAGCACTTTCAACAGGGTTCTTGGCTACACCTTC.

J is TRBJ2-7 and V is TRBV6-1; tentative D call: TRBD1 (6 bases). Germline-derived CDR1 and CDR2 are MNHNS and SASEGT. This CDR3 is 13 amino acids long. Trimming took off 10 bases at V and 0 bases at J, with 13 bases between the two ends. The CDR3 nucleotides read TGTGCCACTGAGACAGGCTCCTCCTACGAGCAGTACGTC. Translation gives CATETGSSYEQYV.

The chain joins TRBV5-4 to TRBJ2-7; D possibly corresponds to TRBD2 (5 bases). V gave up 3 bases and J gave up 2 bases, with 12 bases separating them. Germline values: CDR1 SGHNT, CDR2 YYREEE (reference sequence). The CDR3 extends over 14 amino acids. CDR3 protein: CASSWEPAPYEQYF. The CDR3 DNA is TGTGCCAGCAGCTGGGAGCCCGCGCCCTACGAGCAGTACTTC.

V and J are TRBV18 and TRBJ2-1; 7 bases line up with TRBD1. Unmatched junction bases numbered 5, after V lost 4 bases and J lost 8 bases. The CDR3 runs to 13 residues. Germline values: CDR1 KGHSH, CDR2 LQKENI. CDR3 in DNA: TGTGCCAGCTCACAGACAGGGATCTATGAGCAGTTCTTC. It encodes CASSQTGIYEQFF. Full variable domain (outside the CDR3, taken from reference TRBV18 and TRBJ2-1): NAGVMQNPRHLVRRRGQEARLRCSPMKGHSHVYWYRQLPEEGLKFMVYLQKENIIDESGMPKERFSAEFPKEGPSILRIQQVVRGDSAAYFCASSQTGIYEQFFGPGTRLTVL.

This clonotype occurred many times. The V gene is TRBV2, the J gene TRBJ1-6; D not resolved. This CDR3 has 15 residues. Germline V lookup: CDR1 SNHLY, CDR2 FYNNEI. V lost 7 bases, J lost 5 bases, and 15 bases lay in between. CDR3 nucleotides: TGTGCCAGCACCCCCCTAGTAAGGAATAATTCACCCCTCCACTTT. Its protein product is CASTPLVRNNSPLHF.

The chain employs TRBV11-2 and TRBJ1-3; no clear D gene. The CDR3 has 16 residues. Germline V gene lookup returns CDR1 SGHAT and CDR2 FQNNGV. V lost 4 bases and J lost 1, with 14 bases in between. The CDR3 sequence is CASSSFASGSGNTIYF. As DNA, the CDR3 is TGTGCCAGCAGCTCCTTCGCCTCCGGATCTGGAAACACCATATATTTT.

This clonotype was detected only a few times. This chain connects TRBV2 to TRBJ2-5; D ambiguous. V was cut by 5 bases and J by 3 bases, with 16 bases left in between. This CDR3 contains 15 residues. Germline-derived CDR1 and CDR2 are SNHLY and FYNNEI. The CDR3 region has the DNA TGTGCCAGCAGTAACAGCAAAACCTTAGAAGAGACCCAGTACTTC. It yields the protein CASSNSKTLEETQYF.

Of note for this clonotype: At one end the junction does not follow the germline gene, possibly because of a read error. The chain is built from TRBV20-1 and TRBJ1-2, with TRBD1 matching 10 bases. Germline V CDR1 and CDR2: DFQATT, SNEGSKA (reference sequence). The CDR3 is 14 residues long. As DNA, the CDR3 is TGCAGAGCTAGACAGGGGGCTACGAACTATGGCTACACCTTC. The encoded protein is CRARQGATNYGYTF.

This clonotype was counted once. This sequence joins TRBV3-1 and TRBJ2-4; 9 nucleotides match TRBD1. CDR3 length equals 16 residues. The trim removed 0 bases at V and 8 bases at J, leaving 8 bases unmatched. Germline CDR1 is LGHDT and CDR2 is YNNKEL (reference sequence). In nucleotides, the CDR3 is TGTGCCAGCAGCCAAGAGGAAGGGACAGGGTGGGACATTCAGTACTTC. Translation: CASSQEEGTGWDIQYF.

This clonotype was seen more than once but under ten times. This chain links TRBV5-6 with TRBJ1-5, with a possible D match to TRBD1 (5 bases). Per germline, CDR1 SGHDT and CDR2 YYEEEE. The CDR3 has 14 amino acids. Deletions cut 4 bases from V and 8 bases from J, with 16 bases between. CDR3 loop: CASSPRGSIKPQHF. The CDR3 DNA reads TGTGCCAGCAGCCCTCGGGGCAGTATAAAGCCCCAGCATTTT.

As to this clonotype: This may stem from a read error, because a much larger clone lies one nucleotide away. CDR3 bases: TGTGCCAGCGGCCAAGGGGACATGGGAGAAGCTTTCTTT. Its protein product is CASGQGDMGEAFF. V usage is TRBV7-2 and J usage is TRBJ1-1; a weak D match, TRBD1 (6 bases). The CDR3 loop spans 13 amino acids. The germline V gene encodes CDR1 SGHTA and CDR2 FQGNSA. Trimming shortened V by 8 bases and J by 8 bases, and 18 bases separated the two germline ends.

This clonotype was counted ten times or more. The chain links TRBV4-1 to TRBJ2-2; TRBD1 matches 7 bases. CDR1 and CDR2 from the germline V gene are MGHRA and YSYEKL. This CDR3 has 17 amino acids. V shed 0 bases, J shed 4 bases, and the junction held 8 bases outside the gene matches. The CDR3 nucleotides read TGCGCCAGCAGCCAAGAGATTCGACAGGGAGTCACCGGGGAGCTGTTTTTT. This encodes CASSQEIRQGVTGELFF.

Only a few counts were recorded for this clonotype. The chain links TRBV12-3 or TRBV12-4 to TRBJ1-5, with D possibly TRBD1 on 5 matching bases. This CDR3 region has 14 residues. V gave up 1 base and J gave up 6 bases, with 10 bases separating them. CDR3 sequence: CASSLVLGGQPQHF. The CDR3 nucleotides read TGTGCCAGCAGTTTAGTATTGGGGGGTCAGCCCCAGCATTTT.

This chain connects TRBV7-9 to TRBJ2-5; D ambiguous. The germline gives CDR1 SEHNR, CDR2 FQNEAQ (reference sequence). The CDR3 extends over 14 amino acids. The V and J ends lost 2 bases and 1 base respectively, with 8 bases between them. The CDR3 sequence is CASSLLTIQETQYF. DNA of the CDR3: TGTGCCAGCAGCTTACTGACGATCCAAGAGACCCAGTACTTC. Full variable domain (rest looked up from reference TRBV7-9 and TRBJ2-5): DTGVSQNPRHKITKRGQNVTFRCDPISEHNRLYWYRQTLGQGPEFLTYFQNEAQLEKSRLLSDRFSAERPKGSFSTLEIQRTEQGDSAMYLCASSLLTIQETQYFGPGTRLLVL.

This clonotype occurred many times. The CDR3 reads CASSSTLNREANEKLFF. CDR3 nucleotide sequence: TGTGCCAGCAGCTCAACTCTGAACAGGGAAGCTAATGAAAAACTGTTTTTT. The J gene is TRBJ1-4, the V gene TRBV7-2, with D maybe TRBD1 (6 bases). This CDR3 has 17 amino acids. V was pared by 4 bases and J by 3 bases, with 18 bases between. Germline lookup yields CDR1 SGHTA and CDR2 FQGNSA. The complete variable domain, with remaining parts taken from reference TRBV7-2 and TRBJ1-4, reads GAGVSQSPSNKVTEKGKDVELRCDPISGHTALYWYRQSLGQGLEFLIYFQGNSAPDKSGLPSDRFSAERTGGSVSTLTIQRTQQEDSAVYLCASSSTLNREANEKLFFGSGTQLSVL.

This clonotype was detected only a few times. The DNA of the CDR3 is TGTGCCAGCAGCGACAGGGCCTACGAGCAGTACTTC. It yields the protein CASSDRAYEQYF. The chain is built from TRBV6-1 and TRBJ2-7, with 7 bases fitting TRBD1. J was trimmed by 2 bases and V by 6 bases; bases with no gene match: 1. Germline CDR1 and CDR2: MNHNS and SASEGT. This CDR3 region has 12 residues.

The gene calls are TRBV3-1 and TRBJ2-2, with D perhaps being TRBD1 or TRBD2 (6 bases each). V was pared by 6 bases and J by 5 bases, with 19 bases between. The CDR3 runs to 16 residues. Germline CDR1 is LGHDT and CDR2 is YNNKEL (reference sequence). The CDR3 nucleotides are TGTGCCAGCAGTCCCCTATACAGGGAGGCGACCGGGGAGCTGTTTTTT. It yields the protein CASSPLYREATGELFF.

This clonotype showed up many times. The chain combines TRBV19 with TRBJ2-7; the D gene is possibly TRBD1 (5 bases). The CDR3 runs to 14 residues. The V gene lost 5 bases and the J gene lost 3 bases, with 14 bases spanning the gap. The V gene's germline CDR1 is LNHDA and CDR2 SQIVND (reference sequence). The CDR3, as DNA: TGTGCCAGTAGTTTTATGACAGAGCACTACGAGCAGTACTTC. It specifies CASSFMTEHYEQYF.

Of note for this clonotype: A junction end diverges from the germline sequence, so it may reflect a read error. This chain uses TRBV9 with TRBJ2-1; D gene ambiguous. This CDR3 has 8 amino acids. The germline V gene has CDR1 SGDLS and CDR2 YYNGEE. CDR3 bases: TGTGCCAGCAGCGTCACTGACTTC. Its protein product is CASSVTDF.